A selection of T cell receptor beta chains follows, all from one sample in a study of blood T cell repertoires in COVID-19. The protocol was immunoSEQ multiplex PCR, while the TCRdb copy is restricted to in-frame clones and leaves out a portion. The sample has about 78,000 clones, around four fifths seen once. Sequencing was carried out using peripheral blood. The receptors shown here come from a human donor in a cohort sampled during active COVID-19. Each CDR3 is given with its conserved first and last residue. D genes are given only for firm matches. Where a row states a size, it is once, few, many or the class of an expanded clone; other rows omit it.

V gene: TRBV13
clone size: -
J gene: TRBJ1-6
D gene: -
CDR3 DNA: TGTGCCAGCAGCTTAGGCAGTCAGGGCAATTCACCCCTCCACTTT
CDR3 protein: CASSLGSQGNSPLHF

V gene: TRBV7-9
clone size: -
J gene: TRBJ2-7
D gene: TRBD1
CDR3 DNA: TGTGCCAGCAGCTTATCCAGACAGGGGGCTGGCGAGCAGTACTTC
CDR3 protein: CASSLSRQGAGEQYF

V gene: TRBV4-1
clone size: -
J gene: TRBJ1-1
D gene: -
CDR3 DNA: TGCGCCAGCAGGTCCGAAGAGTATGAAGCTTTCTTT
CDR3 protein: CASRSEEYEAFF

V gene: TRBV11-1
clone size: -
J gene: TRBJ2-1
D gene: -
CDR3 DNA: TGTGCCAGCAGCTTAGAGGCAGGGGCCTACAATGAGCAGTTCTTC
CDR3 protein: CASSLEAGAYNEQFF

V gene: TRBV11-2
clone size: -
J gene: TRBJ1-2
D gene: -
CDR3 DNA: TGTGCCAGCAGCTCCATGGGCGCATATGGCTACACCTTC
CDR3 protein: CASSSMGAYGYTF

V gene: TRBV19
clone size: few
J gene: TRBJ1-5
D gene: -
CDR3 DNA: TGTGCCACCGGAGCGGGCAATCAGCCCCAGCATTTT
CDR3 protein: CATGAGNQPQHF

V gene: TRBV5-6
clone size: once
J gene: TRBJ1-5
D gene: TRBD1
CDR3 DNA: TGTGCCAGCAGCTTCGACAGGGTCCAACAGCCCCAGCATTTT
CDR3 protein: CASSFDRVQQPQHF

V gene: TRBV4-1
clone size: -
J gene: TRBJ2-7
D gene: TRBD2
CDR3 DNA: TGCGCCAGCAGCCATAGCGGGGGGGCCTACGAGCAGTACTTC
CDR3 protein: CASSHSGGAYEQYF

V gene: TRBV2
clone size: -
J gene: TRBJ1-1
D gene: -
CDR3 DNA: TGTGCCAGCAGTGAAGAGACAAACACTGAAGCTTTCTTT
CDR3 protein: CASSEETNTEAFF

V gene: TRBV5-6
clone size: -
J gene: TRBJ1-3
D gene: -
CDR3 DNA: TGTGCCAGCAGCTCTTACAGGGCCGGAAACACCATATATTTT
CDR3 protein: CASSSYRAGNTIYF

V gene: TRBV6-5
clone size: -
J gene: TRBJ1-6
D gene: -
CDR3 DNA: TGTGCCAGTAAGACAGCTTTTAATTCACCCCTCCACTTT
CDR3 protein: CASKTAFNSPLHF

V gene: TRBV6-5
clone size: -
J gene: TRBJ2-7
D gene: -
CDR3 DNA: TGTGCCAGCAGTTACGGGGGCAGGTACGAGCAGTACTTC
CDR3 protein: CASSYGGRYEQYF

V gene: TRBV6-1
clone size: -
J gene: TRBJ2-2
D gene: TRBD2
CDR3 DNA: TGTGCCCGCAGTGAACGTCGGGGACTAGCGGGGGGCCGGGGCGGGGAGCTGTTTTTT
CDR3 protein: CARSERRGLAGGRGGELFF

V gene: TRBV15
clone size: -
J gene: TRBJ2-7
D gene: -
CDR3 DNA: TGTGCCACCAGCAGAGAATTCGGGGTCTACGAGCAGTACTTC
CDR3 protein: CATSREFGVYEQYF

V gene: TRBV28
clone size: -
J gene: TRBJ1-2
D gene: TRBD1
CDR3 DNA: TGTGCCAGCAGTCTACACAGGGGGGAAAACTATGGCTACACCTTC
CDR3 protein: CASSLHRGENYGYTF

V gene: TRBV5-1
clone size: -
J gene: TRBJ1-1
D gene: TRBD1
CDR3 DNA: TGCGCCAGCAGCAACCCCCAGGGGGCAGGGACTGAAGCTTTCTTT
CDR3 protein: CASSNPQGAGTEAFF

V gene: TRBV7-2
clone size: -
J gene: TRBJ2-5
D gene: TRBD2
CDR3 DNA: TGTGCCAGCAGCTTGCCTCTAGCGGGGGGGCTTAACCAAGAGACCCAGTACTTC
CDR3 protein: CASSLPLAGGLNQETQYF

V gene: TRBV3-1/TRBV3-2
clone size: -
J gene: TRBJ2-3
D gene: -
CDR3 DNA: TGTGCCAGCAGACGGGGTGGCGCAGATACGCAGTATTTT
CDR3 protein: CASRRGGADTQYF

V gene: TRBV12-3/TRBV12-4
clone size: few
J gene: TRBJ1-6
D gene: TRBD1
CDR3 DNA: TGTGCCAGCAGCCTGGGACAGGGGTCTCCCCTCCACTTT
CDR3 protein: CASSLGQGSPLHF

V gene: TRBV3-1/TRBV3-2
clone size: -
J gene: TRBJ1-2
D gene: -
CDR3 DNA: TGTGCCAGCAGCCAAGTCCAAAACTGCAGAGGGAACTATGGCTACACCTTC
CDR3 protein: CASSQVQNCRGNYGYTF

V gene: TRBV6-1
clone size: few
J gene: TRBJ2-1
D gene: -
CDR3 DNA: TGTGCCAGCAGTGAGTCAGGGTTCTCCTACAATGAGCAGTTCTTC
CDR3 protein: CASSESGFSYNEQFF

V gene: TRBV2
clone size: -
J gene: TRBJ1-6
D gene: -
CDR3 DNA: TGTGCCAGCAGTGAAAGCAGGGGTAATTCACCCCTCCACTTT
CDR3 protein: CASSESRGNSPLHF

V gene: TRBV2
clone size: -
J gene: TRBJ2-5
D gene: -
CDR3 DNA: TGTGCCAGCAGTGAAGGCAGGGGTGAAGAGACCCAGTACTTC
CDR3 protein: CASSEGRGEETQYF

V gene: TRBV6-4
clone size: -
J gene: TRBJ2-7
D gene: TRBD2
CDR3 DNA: TGTGCCAGCAGTGACTCTAGCGGGGGGACCTACGAGCAGTACTTC
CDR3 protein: CASSDSSGGTYEQYF

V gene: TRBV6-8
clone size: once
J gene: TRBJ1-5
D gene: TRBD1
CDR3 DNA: TGTGCCAGCAGCACTAAGACAGGGAGAATGGGCAATCAGCCCCAGCATTTT
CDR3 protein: CASSTKTGRMGNQPQHF

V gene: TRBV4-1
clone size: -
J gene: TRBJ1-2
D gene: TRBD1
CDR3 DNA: TGCGCCAGCAGCCGCCAGTCTTGGGACCACAGGGGGCGAAGTGGCTACACCTTC
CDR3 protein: CASSRQSWDHRGRSGYTF

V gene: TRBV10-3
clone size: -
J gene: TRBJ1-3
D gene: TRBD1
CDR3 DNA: TGTGCCATCAGGAGACAGGGGGCGAAAGGAAACACCATATATTTT
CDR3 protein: CAIRRQGAKGNTIYF

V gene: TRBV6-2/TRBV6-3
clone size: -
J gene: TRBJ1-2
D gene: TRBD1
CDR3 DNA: TGTGCCAGCAGTTACCCTGGCAGGGGGCGTTATGGCTACACCTTC
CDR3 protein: CASSYPGRGRYGYTF

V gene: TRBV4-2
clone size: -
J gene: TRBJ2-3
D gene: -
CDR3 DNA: TGTGCCAGCAGCCGGCCGGGATTCTCCACAGATACGCAGTATTTT
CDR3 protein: CASSRPGFSTDTQYF

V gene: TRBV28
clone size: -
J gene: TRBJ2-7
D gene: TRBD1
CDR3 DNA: TGTGCCCGCAGTTTAGGGGGGACAGGAGCCTACGAGCAGTACTTC
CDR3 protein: CARSLGGTGAYEQYF

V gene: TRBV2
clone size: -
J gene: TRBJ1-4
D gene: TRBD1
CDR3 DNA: TGTGCCAGCAGTGCGGACAGGGGCGCTAATGAAAAACTGTTTTTT
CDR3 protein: CASSADRGANEKLFF

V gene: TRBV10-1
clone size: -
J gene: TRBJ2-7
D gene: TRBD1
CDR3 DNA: TGCGCCAGCAGTGCCGTGACAGGGGGTACCTACGAGCAGTACTTC
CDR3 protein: CASSAVTGGTYEQYF

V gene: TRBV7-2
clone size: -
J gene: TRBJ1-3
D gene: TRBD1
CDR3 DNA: TGTGCCAGCAGCCTGGGACAGGTGTTAAACACCATATATTTT
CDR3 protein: CASSLGQVLNTIYF

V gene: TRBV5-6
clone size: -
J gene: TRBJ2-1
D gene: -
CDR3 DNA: TGTGCCAGCAGCTTGATAACGGTAGACTACAATGAGCAGTTCTTC
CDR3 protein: CASSLITVDYNEQFF

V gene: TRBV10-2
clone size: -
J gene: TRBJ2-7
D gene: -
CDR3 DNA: TGCGCCAGCAGGGGTGGGACGGAGGGATCCTACTACGAGCAGTACTTC
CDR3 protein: CASRGGTEGSYYEQYF

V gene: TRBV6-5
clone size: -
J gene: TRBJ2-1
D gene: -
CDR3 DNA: TGTGCCAGCAGTCCTGGGCAGGGGGGATACAATGAGCAGTTCTTC
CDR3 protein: CASSPGQGGYNEQFF

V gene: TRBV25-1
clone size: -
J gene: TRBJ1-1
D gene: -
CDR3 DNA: TGTGCCAGCATCTGGAACACTGAAGCTTTCTTT
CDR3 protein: CASIWNTEAFF

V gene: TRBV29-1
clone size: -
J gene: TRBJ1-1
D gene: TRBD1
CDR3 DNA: TGCAGCACAACCGGGACAGGGGGCACTGAAGCTTTCTTT
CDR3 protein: CSTTGTGGTEAFF

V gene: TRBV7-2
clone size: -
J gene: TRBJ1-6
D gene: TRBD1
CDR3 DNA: TGTGCCAGCCCTGAGGACAGGGGCCCTAATTCACCCCTCCACTTT
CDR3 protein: CASPEDRGPNSPLHF

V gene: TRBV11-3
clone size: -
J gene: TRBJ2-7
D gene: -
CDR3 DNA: TGTGCCAGCAGCCCGGGCCCAGGGCTCTACGAGCAGTACTTC
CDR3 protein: CASSPGPGLYEQYF

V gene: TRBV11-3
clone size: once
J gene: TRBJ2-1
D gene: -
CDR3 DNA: TGTGCCAGCAGCTTAGATCCCATACATTACAATGAGCAGTTCTTC
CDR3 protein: CASSLDPIHYNEQFF

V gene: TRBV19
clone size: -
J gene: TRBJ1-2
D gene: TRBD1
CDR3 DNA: TGTGCCAGTAGACAGGGGGCTGCGTCTGGGAATGGCTACACCTTC
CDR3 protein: CASRQGAASGNGYTF

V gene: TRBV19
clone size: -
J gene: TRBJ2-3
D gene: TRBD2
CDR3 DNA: TGTGCCAGTAGGTCGCGACTAGCGGGGGGGCGGGTCACAGATACGCAGTATTTT
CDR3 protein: CASRSRLAGGRVTDTQYF

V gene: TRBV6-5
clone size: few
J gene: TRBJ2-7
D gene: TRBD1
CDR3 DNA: TGTGCCAGCACCGACAGGGTGGGGGAGCAGTACTTC
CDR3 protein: CASTDRVGEQYF

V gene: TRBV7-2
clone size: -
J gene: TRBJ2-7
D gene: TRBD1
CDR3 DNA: TGTGCCAGCAGCCAGGACAGGGGATCCTACGAGCAGTACTTC
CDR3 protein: CASSQDRGSYEQYF

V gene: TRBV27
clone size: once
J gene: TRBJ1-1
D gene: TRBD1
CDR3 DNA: TGTGCCAGCAGTTTGGACAGGGCGGGCACTGAAGCTTTCTTT
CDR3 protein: CASSLDRAGTEAFF

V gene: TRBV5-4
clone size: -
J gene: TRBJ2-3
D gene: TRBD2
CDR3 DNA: TGTGCCAGCAGCTTGGCTAGCGGGGGCCTTAGCACAGATACGCAGTATTTT
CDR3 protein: CASSLASGGLSTDTQYF

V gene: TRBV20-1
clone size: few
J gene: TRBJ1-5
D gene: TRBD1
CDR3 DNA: TGCAGTGCTAGTGAAGGACAGGGTGGTCAGCCCCAGCATTTT
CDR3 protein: CSASEGQGGQPQHF

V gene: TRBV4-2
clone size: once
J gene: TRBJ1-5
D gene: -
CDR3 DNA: TGTGCCAGCAGCCGAGGGGGAGTTCACCCCGACAATCAGCCCCAGCATTTT
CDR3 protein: CASSRGGVHPDNQPQHF

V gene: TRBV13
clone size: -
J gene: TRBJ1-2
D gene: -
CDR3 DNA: TGTGCCAGTACTAATGGGGGGGCGCGTGGCTACACCTTC
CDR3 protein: CASTNGGARGYTF

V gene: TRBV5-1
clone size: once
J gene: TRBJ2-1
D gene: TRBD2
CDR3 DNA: TGCGCCAGCAGCTTGGCGGCTAGCGGGGGGTTCTACAATGAGCAGTTCTTC
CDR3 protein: CASSLAASGGFYNEQFF